The 21 T cell receptor beta chains listed next were all sequenced from one sample in a study of cytotoxic CD8 clonotypes in ibrutinib-treated CLL. Assay used: immunoSEQ multiplex PCR; TCRdb lists only in-frame clones, some missing. The sample has about 45,000 clones; 50% to 80% are singletons. The specimen was PBMCs, collected after 24 months of ibrutinib treatment. These receptors all stem from a human donor with chronic lymphocytic leukemia.

V is TRBV7-3 and J is TRBJ2-3; 8 nucleotides match TRBD1. V dropped 4 bases and J dropped 1; count of bases not matched to a gene: 4. Germline V gene sequence: CDR1 SGHTA, CDR2 FQGTGA. The CDR3 totals 15 residues. This CDR3 reads CASSSQGARTDTQYF. The CDR3 nucleotides are TGTGCCAGCAGCTCCCAGGGGGCGCGCACAGATACGCAGTATTTT.

The count of this clone is one. This sequence joins TRBV5-1 and TRBJ2-7, with 15 bases matching TRBD2. CDR3 length equals 16 residues. V lost 0 bases to trimming and J lost 6 bases; unmatched junction nucleotides: 4. In germline, CDR1 is SGHRS, CDR2 YFSETQ. CDR3 nucleotide sequence: TGCGCCAGCAGCTTGGCCGGACTAGCGGGAGGGTCCGAGCAGTACTTC. This sequence encodes CASSLAGLAGGSEQYF.

The V and J genes are TRBV25-1 and TRBJ2-3, with 9 bases identical to TRBD1. V dropped 2 bases and J dropped 3; count of bases not matched to a gene: 3. The CDR3 is 15 residues long. Germline lookup yields CDR1 MGHDK and CDR2 SYGVNS. The CDR3 sequence: CASSELGQGTDTQYF. CDR3 DNA: TGTGCCAGCAGTGAACTAGGACAGGGGACAGATACGCAGTATTTT.

This clone was seen repeatedly, ten times or more. CDR3: CASQRESGQPQHF. CDR3 sequence (DNA): TGTGCCAGCCAAAGGGAGTCGGGGCAGCCCCAGCATTTT. The rearrangement links TRBV18 to TRBJ1-5; D call uncertain. Deletions cut 8 bases from V and 7 bases from J, with 15 bases between. The CDR3 has 13 residues. Germline CDR1 and CDR2: KGHSH and LQKENI.

The chain employs TRBV11-2 and TRBJ2-5; 11 bases line up with TRBD1. The junction had 9 bases not matched to a gene; V was cut back by 1 base and J by 5 bases. The CDR3 has 17 amino acids. Germline V gene data show CDR1 as SGHAT and CDR2 as FQNNGV. This chain's CDR3 is CASSLVIRTGGMETQYF. The DNA of the CDR3 is TGTGCCAGCAGCTTAGTGATTAGGACAGGGGGCATGGAGACCCAGTACTTC.

This clone has just a few counts. The rearrangement links TRBV29-1 to TRBJ1-2, with TRBD1 as a possible D gene (5 bases). The germline CDR1 and CDR2 sequences are SQVTM and ANQGSEA. Trimming cost V 4 bases and J 3 bases, with 9 bases left between them. The CDR3 is made up of 12 amino acids. This CDR3 is CSVAGTDYGYTF. As DNA, the CDR3 is TGCAGCGTTGCCGGGACGGACTATGGCTACACCTTC.

The rearrangement joins TRBV6-5 to TRBJ1-1; D perhaps matches TRBD1 (5 bases). Germline CDR1 reads MNHEY; CDR2 reads SVGAGI. The V end was cut by 4 bases, the J end by 6 bases, with 15 bases between. This CDR3 comprises 14 residues. CDR3 sequence (DNA): TGTGCCAGCAGTTCCCCCTCCGGGACGGCTGAAGCTTTCTTT. This gives the protein CASSSPSGTAEAFF.

V and J are TRBV20-1 and TRBJ1-4; no clear D gene. CDR1 is DFQATT, CDR2 SNEGSKA, per germline (reference sequence). V was clipped by 4 bases and J by 9 bases, with 9 bases between them. The CDR3 sequence is 11 residues long. Here the CDR3 DNA reads TGCAGTGCTACCCCCACTCAAAAACTGTTTTTT. This encodes CSATPTQKLFF.

This sequence joins TRBV18 and TRBJ1-2; the match to TRBD1 covers 8 bases. In germline, CDR1 is KGHSH, CDR2 LQKENI. The V and J ends lost 5 bases and 8 bases, in that order; junction bases with no gene match: 10. The CDR3 has 14 amino acids. The CDR3 spells CASSREDRVKGYTF. CDR3 DNA sequence: TGTGCCAGCTCAAGAGAGGACAGGGTGAAGGGCTACACCTTC.

The rearrangement links TRBV5-1 to TRBJ2-5, with 10 positions matching TRBD2. The CDR3 contains 14 residues. The germline gives CDR1 SGHRS, CDR2 YFSETQ. V lost 2 bases, J lost 4 bases, and 2 bases stayed unmatched. The CDR3 reads CASSLRTSGETQYF. DNA for the CDR3: TGCGCCAGCAGCTTACGGACTAGCGGAGAGACCCAGTACTTC.

This chain connects TRBV7-3 to TRBJ2-1; 9 nucleotides line up with TRBD2. The ends lost 1 base at V and 10 bases at J; junction bases unmatched: 11. Germline CDR1 and CDR2: SGHTA and FQGTGA. The CDR3 runs to 16 residues. In DNA, the CDR3 is TGTGCCAGCAGCTTAAATAGCGGGAGCCCCCTAGGGGAGCAGTTCTTC. It is translated as CASSLNSGSPLGEQFF.

This chain joins TRBV2 and TRBJ2-6; 10 nucleotides align to TRBD1. Losses at the gene ends were 2 bases for V and 1 base for J; bases not matched to a gene: 5. The germline V gene has CDR1 SNHLY and CDR2 FYNNEI. CDR3 length equals 18 residues. CDR3: CASSEPTGGLSGANVLTF. As DNA, the CDR3 is TGTGCCAGCAGTGAACCGACAGGGGGCTTGTCTGGGGCCAACGTCCTGACTTTC.

The rearrangement links TRBV5-1 to TRBJ2-2, with 9 bases that match TRBD1. This CDR3 contains 15 residues. Looked up from germline, CDR1 is SGHRS and CDR2 is YFSETQ. Losses at the gene ends were 3 bases for V and 4 bases for J; bases not matched to a gene: 4. The CDR3 here is CASSWTGASTGELFF. CDR3 coding DNA: TGCGCCAGCAGCTGGACAGGGGCGTCCACCGGGGAGCTGTTTTTT. The full variable domain, in which reference TRBV5-1 and TRBJ2-2 provide the parts outside the CDR3, is KAGVTQTPRYLIKTRGQQVTLSCSPISGHRSVSWYQQTPGQGLQFLFEYFSETQRNKGNFPGRFSGRQFSNSRSEMNVSTLELGDSALYLCASSWTGASTGELFFGEGSRLTVL.

This chain connects TRBV7-6 to TRBJ2-7, with D perhaps matching TRBD1 (9 bases). This CDR3 spans 16 amino acids. Trimming took 5 bases from V and 4 from J, leaving 21 bases between them. CDR1 is SGHVS and CDR2 is FNYEAQ in the germline V gene. CDR3 sequence (DNA): TGTGCCAGCAGCATTAGCGGGACAGGGTGGATGTACGAGCAGTACTTC. Translation gives CASSISGTGWMYEQYF.

This clone has just one count. The CDR3 coding sequence is TGTGCCAGCAGTCCGTCTGAGGGAAACACCATATATTTT. Its translation: CASSPSEGNTIYF. This chain joins TRBV2 and TRBJ1-3, with D hard to call. CDR1 SNHLY and CDR2 FYNNEI come from the germline V gene. V lost 5 bases, J lost 4 bases, and 9 bases lay in between. The length of the CDR3 is 13 residues. The full variable domain, with the rest looked up from reference TRBV2 and TRBJ1-3, is EPEVTQTPSHQVTQMGQEVILRCVPISNHLYFYWYRQILGQKVEFLVSFYNNEISEKSEIFDDQFSVERPDGSNFTLKIRSTKLEDSAMYFCASSPSEGNTIYFGEGSWLTVV.

The CDR3 DNA reads TGTGCCAGCAGTGCAGGGGGAGGAGAGACCCAGTACTTC. Its translation: CASSAGGGETQYF. The rearrangement links TRBV5-6 to TRBJ2-5; TRBD1 might be the D (7 bases). The CDR3 spans 13 residues. Trimming cost V 5 bases and J 4 bases, with 12 bases left between them. Germline-derived CDR1 and CDR2 are SGHDT and YYEEEE.

CDR3 in amino acids: CASRSPRGPYGYTF. In DNA form, the CDR3 reads TGTGCCAGCAGGTCGCCTAGGGGTCCCTATGGCTACACCTTC. This sequence joins TRBV2 and TRBJ1-2; D possibly corresponds to TRBD1 (5 bases). Trimming stripped 6 bases from V and 4 bases from J, with 15 bases between. Germline lookup yields CDR1 SNHLY and CDR2 FYNNEI. This CDR3 is built from 14 residues.

In this sample, this clone turned up a few times. In DNA form, the CDR3 reads TGTGCCTGGAGTGTAGGCGGGGGCAGCCATACGCAGTATTTT. Translating gives CAWSVGGGSHTQYF. The chain combines TRBV30 with TRBJ2-3; TRBD2 might be the D (7 bases). V gave up 0 bases and J gave up 7 bases, with 14 bases separating them. This CDR3 is built from 14 residues. CDR1 is GTSNPN, CDR2 SVGIG, per germline (reference sequence).

The chain carries TRBV19 and TRBJ1-1, with D tentatively TRBD1 (5 bases). The germline CDR1 and CDR2 sequences are LNHDA and SQIVND (reference sequence). Trimming removed 7 bases from V and 2 bases from J, with 14 bases in between. The CDR3 length is 14 residues. The DNA for the CDR3 is TGTGCCAGTAAGGGGAGACACTTCAACACTGAAGCTTTCTTT. It translates to CASKGRHFNTEAFF.

V and J are TRBV25-1 and TRBJ1-2, with D perhaps TRBD1 (6 bases). The CDR3 runs to 14 residues. The germline V gene encodes CDR1 MGHDK and CDR2 SYGVNS. V was pared by 6 bases and J by 4 bases, with 15 bases between. CDR3 residues: CASREQGRIYGYTF. The CDR3 coding sequence is TGTGCCAGCAGAGAACAGGGACGGATCTATGGCTACACCTTC.

The CDR3 region is CASSFAGSSTDTQYF. CDR3 sequence (DNA): TGTGCCAGCAGTTTCGCGGGATCTAGCACAGATACGCAGTATTTT. The V gene is TRBV28, the J gene TRBJ2-3, with D maybe TRBD2 (6 bases). Germline V lookup: CDR1 MDHEN, CDR2 SYDVKM. Trimming removed 3 bases at V and 0 bases at J, with 10 bases between. This CDR3 spans 15 amino acids.